The 5 T cell receptor beta chains below all came from one sample that was sequenced in a study of blood T cell repertoires in COVID-19. Data came from immunoSEQ multiplex PCR; TCRdb stores just in-frame clones and leaves some out. In the table there are approximately 390,000 clones, more than 75% of which are singletons. The specimen sequenced was peripheral blood. The receptors derive from a woman between 55 and 75 years old with COVID-19, enrolled during active disease.

This chain links TRBV19 with TRBJ2-1; 10 nucleotides line up with TRBD1. CDR1 and CDR2 from the germline V gene are LNHDA and SQIVND (reference sequence). CDR3 length equals 14 residues. With V trimmed by 4 bases and J by 3 bases, 0 bases remained unmatched. This CDR3 is CASSRDRGYNEQFF. Written as DNA, the CDR3 is TGTGCCAGTAGTAGGGACAGGGGCTACAATGAGCAGTTCTTC.

V is TRBV7-8 and J is TRBJ2-2; the match to TRBD1 covers 8 bases. This CDR3 is built from 14 residues. Germline CDR1 is SGHVS and CDR2 is FQNEAQ. J lost 6 bases, V lost 2 bases, and 2 bases had no gene match. The CDR3 DNA is TGTGCCAGCAGCTTACAGGGGGCGTCCGGGGAGCTGTTTTTT. Translating gives CASSLQGASGELFF. The full variable domain, its missing parts supplied by reference TRBV7-8 and TRBJ2-2, is GAGVSQSPRYKVAKRGQDVALRCDPISGHVSLFWYQQALGQGPEFLTYFQNEAQLDKSGLPSDRFFAERPEGSVSTLKIQRTQQEDSAVYLCASSLQGASGELFFGEGSRLTVL.

The chain uses TRBV7-2 and TRBJ1-1, with 8 bases identical to TRBD1. Germline-derived CDR1 and CDR2 are SGHTA and FQGNSA. CDR3 length equals 16 residues. V shed 1 base, J shed 11 bases, and the junction held 15 bases outside the gene matches. Here the CDR3 DNA reads TGTGCCAGCAGCTTAGATACAGGGGGGGGGCCGTCGGCCGCTTTCTTT. Translation: CASSLDTGGGPSAAFF.

The chain carries TRBV5-6 and TRBJ1-1, with 7 bases lining up with TRBD1. This CDR3 spans 16 amino acids. CDR1 SGHDT and CDR2 YYEEEE come from the germline V gene. V dropped 0 bases and J dropped 0; count of bases not matched to a gene: 5. The CDR3 bases are TGTGCCAGCAGCTTGGCGGGACAGTACATGAACACTGAAGCTTTCTTT. This codes for CASSLAGQYMNTEAFF.

This chain uses TRBV6-5 with TRBJ2-7, with TRBD1 identical over 8 bases. The CDR3 length is 13 residues. Germline CDR1 is MNHEY and CDR2 is SVGAGI. V shed 0 bases and J 6 bases; nucleotides not matched to a gene: 1. CDR3 sequence (DNA): TGTGCCAGCAGTTACTCGGACAGGGCCGAGCAGTACTTC. This codes for CASSYSDRAEQYF.